The clone carrying this TCR beta chain was counted once. No antigen is known for it. These data belong to a study of T cell responses to AZD1222 COVID-19 vaccine. Whole-study findings and limits: The breadth and depth of Spike-specific TCRs increased once two AZD1222 doses had been given. Baseline serostatus was positive in only a handful of AZD1222 recipients. The study sampled repertoires only after the peak T cell response. Donors in the cohort were predominantly white British and more often female, and clonal diversity was possibly underestimated.

The V gene's germline CDR1 is LNHDA and CDR2 SQIVND (reference sequence). The V end lost 6 bases, the J end lost 2 bases, and 7 bases lay between the germline ends. The CDR3 totals 12 residues. Clones were sequenced by immunoSEQ multiplex PCR, and TCRdb holds only the in-frame ones, with some missing. The table has 42,000 or so clones, over 75% seen once. Sequencing used peripheral blood, obtained 28 days after the second dose of the MenACWY control vaccine. The chain joins TRBV19 to TRBJ2-5; D is uncertain. The sequence derives from an adult who received the MenACWY meningococcal vaccine as a control. The CDR3 bases are TGTGCCAGTAGCCAACGACAAGAGACCCAGTACTTC. This encodes CASSQRQETQYF. Using reference TRBV19 and TRBJ2-5 for the parts outside the CDR3, the full variable domain is DGGITQSPKYLFRKEGQNVTLSCEQNLNHDAMYWYRQDPGQGLRLIYYSQIVNDFQKGDIAEGYSVSREKKESFPLTVTSAQKNPTAFYLCASSQRQETQYFGPGTRLLVL.